These T cell receptor beta chains were read from a single sample in a study of blood T cell repertoires in COVID-19. The repertoire was sequenced with immunoSEQ multiplex PCR; TCRdb's copy has only in-frame clones and lacks some. The table records fewer than 500,000 clones, about 85% of them present only once. The sample was PBMCs or T cells enriched from blood (not recorded which). The source is a woman between 18 and 29 years old who had recovered from COVID-19. CDR3s include the opening cysteine and the closing phenylalanine or tryptophan. The D gene is left open where the match is weak. Clone size is given for some rows only: seen once, a few or many times, or a class if the clone is expanded.

>TRBV5-4|TRBJ1-2|TRBD1|.
CASSAGQTDYGYTF
TGTGCCAGCAGCGCGGGACAGACAGACTATGGCTACACCTTC
>TRBV5-4|TRBJ1-2|TRBD1|.
CASSLGGTGLNGYTF
TGTGCCAGCAGCTTGGGGGGGACAGGGTTGAATGGCTACACCTTC
>TRBV12-3/TRBV12-4|TRBJ1-2|.|.
CASSRRGDGYTF
TGTGCCAGCAGCCGGCGGGGGGATGGCTACACCTTC
>TRBV15|TRBJ2-7|.|.
CATSRLPYSVEQYF
TGTGCCACCAGCAGACTCCCCTATAGCGTGGAGCAGTACTTC
>TRBV20-1|TRBJ1-1|TRBD1|.
CSASGTGIPNTEAFF
TGCAGTGCTAGTGGGACAGGGATCCCGAACACTGAAGCTTTCTTT
>TRBV28|TRBJ2-7|TRBD1|.
CASKGTSFRGLDEQYF
TGTGCCAGCAAGGGCACCAGCTTCAGGGGGCTTGACGAGCAGTACTTC
>TRBV6-4|TRBJ1-6|TRBD1|.
CANVQGEEGYNSPLHF
TGTGCCAACGTACAGGGGGAAGAGGGTTATAATTCACCCCTCCACTTT
>TRBV27|TRBJ1-1|TRBD1|.
CASSGAGGKAFF
TGTGCCAGCAGTGGAGCAGGGGGCAAAGCTTTCTTT
>TRBV6-5|TRBJ2-2|.|.
CASSRQINTGELFF
TGTGCCAGCAGTAGACAGATTAACACCGGGGAGCTGTTTTTT
>TRBV6-5|TRBJ1-5|.|.
CASRYTQNQPQHF
TGTGCCAGCAGATATACTCAAAATCAGCCCCAGCATTTT
>TRBV18|TRBJ2-5|.|.
CASSPARGIGETQYF
TGTGCCAGCTCACCGGCAAGAGGGATAGGAGAGACCCAGTACTTC
>TRBV27|TRBJ1-1|TRBD1|.
CASSDAGDRGLYTEAFF
TGTGCCAGCAGTGATGCGGGGGACAGGGGGCTGTACACTGAAGCTTTCTTT
>TRBV29-1|TRBJ2-3|TRBD2|once
CSVDLAGTDTQYF
TGCAGCGTTGATCTAGCGGGCACAGATACGCAGTATTTT
>TRBV10-1|TRBJ1-4|.|.
CASAGNEKLFF
TGCGCCAGCGCGGGGAACGAAAAACTGTTTTTT
>TRBV19|TRBJ1-3|.|.
CASSIAVQRNTIYF
TGTGCCAGTAGTATAGCAGTCCAAAGAAACACCATATATTTT
>TRBV7-9|TRBJ2-1|.|.
CASSGILASEQFF
TGTGCCAGCAGCGGTATTTTGGCTTCTGAGCAGTTCTTC
>TRBV27|TRBJ1-2|.|.
CASSFSQTAYGYTF
TGTGCCAGCAGTTTTTCACAGACAGCCTATGGCTACACCTTC
>TRBV18|TRBJ1-5|.|.
CASSPQPNQPQHF
TGTGCCAGCTCACCACAGCCCAATCAGCCCCAGCATTTT
>TRBV30|TRBJ1-1|.|.
CAWTGQFEAFF
TGTGCCTGGACTGGACAGTTTGAAGCTTTCTTT
>TRBV5-5|TRBJ1-3|.|once
CASSPGAVSGNTIYF
TGTGCCAGCAGCCCTGGGGCGGTCTCTGGAAACACCATATATTTT
>TRBV2|TRBJ1-5|.|.
CASSGVDSNQPQHF
TGTGCCAGCAGTGGGGTGGACTCGAATCAGCCCCAGCATTTT
>TRBV28|TRBJ1-2|TRBD1|once
CASLEFGTGAGYTF
TGTGCCAGCCTGGAATTTGGGACAGGGGCTGGCTACACCTTC
>TRBV5-5|TRBJ2-2|.|.
CASSPPQGPVGELFF
TGTGCCAGCAGCCCCCCCCAGGGGCCTGTCGGGGAGCTGTTTTTT
>TRBV7-9|TRBJ2-3|.|once
CASSLRRVNTDTQYF
TGTGCCAGCAGCCTTAGGAGGGTTAACACAGATACGCAGTATTTT
>TRBV3-1/TRBV3-2|TRBJ2-1|TRBD2|.
CASSQDPGPPLTSGGYNEQFF
TGTGCCAGCAGCCAAGATCCTGGCCCCCCATTGACTAGCGGGGGGTACAATGAGCAGTTCTTC
>TRBV5-4|TRBJ1-2|.|.
CASSPGGADFYGYTF
TGTGCCAGCAGCCCAGGAGGGGCAGATTTCTATGGCTACACCTTC
>TRBV7-2|TRBJ1-4|.|.
CASSLNQGLLREKLFF
TGTGCCAGCAGCTTAAACCAGGGTTTGTTAAGGGAAAAACTGTTTTTT
>TRBV5-1|TRBJ1-4|TRBD1|once
CASSSGTGTATNEKLFF
TGCGCCAGCAGCTCCGGGACAGGGACTGCAACTAATGAAAAACTGTTTTTT
>TRBV2|TRBJ2-2|.|.
CASIGGLRRQLNTGELFF
TGTGCCAGCATCGGAGGTTTGAGGAGGCAGCTGAACACCGGGGAGCTGTTTTTT
>TRBV2|TRBJ2-5|.|.
CASSLDSGGETQYF
TGTGCCAGCAGCCTGGACAGTGGGGGAGAGACCCAGTACTTC
>TRBV5-1|TRBJ1-2|.|.
CASSLGTVRYGYTF
TGCGCCAGCAGCTTGGGGACAGTCCGGTATGGCTACACCTTC
>TRBV5-1|TRBJ1-4|.|.
CASSLYPLVRGKVDEKLFF
TGCGCCAGCAGCCTCTACCCCCTGGTTAGGGGTAAGGTTGATGAAAAACTGTTTTTT
>TRBV12-3/TRBV12-4|TRBJ2-7|.|.
CASSLDTYEQYF
TGTGCCAGCAGTTTGGACACCTACGAGCAGTACTTC
>TRBV7-2|TRBJ1-2|.|.
CASSLEGGRRVYGYTF
TGTGCCAGCAGCTTAGAGGGAGGGAGGAGGGTATATGGCTACACCTTC
>TRBV14|TRBJ1-2|.|.
CASSQYLDTPRGYTF
TGTGCCAGCAGCCAATATCTGGACACCCCTCGAGGCTACACCTTC
>TRBV4-2|TRBJ1-5|TRBD1|few
CASSQWEAGGKLSNQPQHF
TGTGCCAGCAGCCAATGGGAGGCAGGGGGCAAACTAAGCAATCAGCCCCAGCATTTT
>TRBV5-4|TRBJ1-1|.|.
CASSLGRGTFTEAFF
TGTGCCAGCAGCTTGGGGCGCGGGACCTTCACTGAAGCTTTCTTT
>TRBV2|TRBJ2-1|TRBD2|.
CASSVGLAGGNEQFF
TGTGCCAGCAGCGTCGGACTAGCGGGGGGCAACGAGCAGTTCTTC
>TRBV7-9|TRBJ2-3|.|.
CASSLALGQVSSTDTQYF
TGTGCCAGCAGCTTAGCGCTTGGGCAGGTATCTAGCACAGATACGCAGTATTTT
>TRBV28|TRBJ2-1|TRBD2|.
CASSSTHGLAGATHEQFF
TGTGCCAGCAGTTCTACCCACGGACTAGCGGGGGCCACGCATGAGCAGTTCTTC
>TRBV6-5|TRBJ1-1|TRBD1|.
CASSRGRNTEAFF
TGTGCCAGCAGCAGGGGGCGCAACACTGAAGCTTTCTTT
>TRBV12-3/TRBV12-4|TRBJ1-5|.|.
CASSLGANQPQHF
TGTGCCAGCAGTTTGGGGGCCAATCAGCCCCAGCATTTT
>TRBV5-1|TRBJ2-7|.|.
CASSSDTASYEQYF
TGCGCCAGCAGTTCAGATACAGCCTCCTACGAGCAGTACTTC
>TRBV9|TRBJ2-7|.|once
CASSPSFGLTYEQYF
TGTGCCAGCAGCCCTTCCTTTGGACTGACTTACGAGCAGTACTTC
>TRBV3-1/TRBV3-2|TRBJ2-5|.|.
CASSQELAVETQYF
TGTGCCAGCAGCCAAGAACTAGCTGTAGAGACCCAGTACTTC
>TRBV12-5|TRBJ1-2|TRBD1|few
CASGLVGSGGIWNYGYTF
TGTGCTAGTGGTTTGGTTGGCTCAGGGGGCATTTGGAACTATGGCTACACCTTC
>TRBV30|TRBJ2-7|TRBD2|.
CAWDRRGGGSYEQYF
TGTGCCTGGGACAGACGTGGCGGGGGCTCCTACGAGCAGTACTTC
>TRBV5-1|TRBJ2-1|TRBD2|.
CASQTGLVANEQFF
TGCGCCAGTCAGACCGGACTAGTCGCCAATGAGCAGTTCTTC